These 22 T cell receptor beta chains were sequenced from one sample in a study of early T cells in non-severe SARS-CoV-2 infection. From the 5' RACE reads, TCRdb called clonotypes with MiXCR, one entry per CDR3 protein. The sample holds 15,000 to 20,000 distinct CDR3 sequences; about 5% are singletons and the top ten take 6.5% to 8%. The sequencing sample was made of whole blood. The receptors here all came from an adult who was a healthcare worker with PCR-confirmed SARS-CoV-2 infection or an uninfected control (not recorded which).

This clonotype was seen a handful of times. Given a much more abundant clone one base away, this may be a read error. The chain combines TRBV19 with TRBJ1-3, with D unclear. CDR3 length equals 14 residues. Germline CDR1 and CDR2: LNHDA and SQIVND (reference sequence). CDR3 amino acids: CASTSPASGNTIFF. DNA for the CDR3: TGTGCCAGTACCTCCCCGGCCTCTGGAAACACCATATTTTTT.

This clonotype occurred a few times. CDR3 residues: CASSQHNSLGEQYF. CDR3 nucleotide sequence: TGTGCCAGCAGCCAACACAACTCCTTGGGAGAGCAGTACTTC. The genes are TRBV3-1 and TRBJ2-7; no definite D call. The V end was cut by 2 bases, the J end by 7 bases, with 15 bases between. Germline CDR1 is LGHDT and CDR2 is YNNKEL (reference sequence). The CDR3 runs to 14 residues.

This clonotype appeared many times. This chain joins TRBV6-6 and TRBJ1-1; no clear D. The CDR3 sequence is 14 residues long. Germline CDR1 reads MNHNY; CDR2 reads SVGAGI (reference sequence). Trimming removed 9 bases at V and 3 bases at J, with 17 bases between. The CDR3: CASFSLGADTEAFF. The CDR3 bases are TGTGCCAGTTTCTCGCTTGGCGCGGACACTGAAGCTTTCTTT.

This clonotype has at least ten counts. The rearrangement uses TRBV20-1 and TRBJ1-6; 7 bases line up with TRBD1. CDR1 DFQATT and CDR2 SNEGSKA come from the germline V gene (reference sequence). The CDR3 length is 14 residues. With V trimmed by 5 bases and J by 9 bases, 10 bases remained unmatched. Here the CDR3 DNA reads TGCAGTGCTGATACAGGGGAAGTGGGTTCACCCCTCCACTTT. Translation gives CSADTGEVGSPLHF.

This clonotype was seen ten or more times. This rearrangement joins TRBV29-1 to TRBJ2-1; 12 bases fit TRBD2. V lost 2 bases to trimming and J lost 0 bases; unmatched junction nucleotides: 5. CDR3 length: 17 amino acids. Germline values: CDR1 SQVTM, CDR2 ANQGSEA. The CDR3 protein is CSVETSGRYRSYNEQFF. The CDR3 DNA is TGCAGCGTTGAAACTAGCGGGAGGTACCGCTCCTACAATGAGCAGTTCTTC.

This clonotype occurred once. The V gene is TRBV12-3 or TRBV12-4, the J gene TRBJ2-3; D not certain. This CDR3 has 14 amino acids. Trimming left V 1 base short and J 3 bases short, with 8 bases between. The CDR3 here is CASSLGRLTDTQYF. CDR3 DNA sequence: TGTGCCAGCAGTTTAGGCAGATTAACAGATACGCAGTATTTT.

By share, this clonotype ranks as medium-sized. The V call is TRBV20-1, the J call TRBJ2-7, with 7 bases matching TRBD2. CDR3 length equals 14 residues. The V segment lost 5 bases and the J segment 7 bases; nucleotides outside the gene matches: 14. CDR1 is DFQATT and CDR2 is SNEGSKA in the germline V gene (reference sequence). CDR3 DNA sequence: TGCAGTGCTCCCGCCGGGACTACCCAAAAAGAGCAGTACTTC. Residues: CSAPAGTTQKEQYF.

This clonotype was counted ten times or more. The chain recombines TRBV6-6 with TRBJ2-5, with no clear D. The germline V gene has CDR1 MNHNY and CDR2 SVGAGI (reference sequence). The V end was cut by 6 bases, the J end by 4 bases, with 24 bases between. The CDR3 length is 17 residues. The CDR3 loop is CASSPRFPDSPGETQYF. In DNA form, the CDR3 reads TGTGCCAGCAGCCCCCGGTTCCCTGACTCACCGGGAGAGACCCAGTACTTC.

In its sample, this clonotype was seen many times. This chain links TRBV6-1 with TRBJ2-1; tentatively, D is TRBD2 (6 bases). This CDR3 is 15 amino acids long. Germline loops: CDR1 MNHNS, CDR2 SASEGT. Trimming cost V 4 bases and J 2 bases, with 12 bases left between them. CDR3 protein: CASSVGSQPYNEQFF. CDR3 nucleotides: TGTGCCAGCAGTGTCGGGAGCCAGCCCTACAATGAGCAGTTCTTC.

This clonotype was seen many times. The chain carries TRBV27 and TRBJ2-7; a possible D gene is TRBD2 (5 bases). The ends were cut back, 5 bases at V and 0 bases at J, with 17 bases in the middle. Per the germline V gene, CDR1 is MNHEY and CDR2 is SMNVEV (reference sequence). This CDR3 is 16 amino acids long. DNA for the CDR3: TGTGCCAGCAGTCCTACTTTCACGGGGAGCTCCTACGAGCAGTACTTC. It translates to CASSPTFTGSSYEQYF.

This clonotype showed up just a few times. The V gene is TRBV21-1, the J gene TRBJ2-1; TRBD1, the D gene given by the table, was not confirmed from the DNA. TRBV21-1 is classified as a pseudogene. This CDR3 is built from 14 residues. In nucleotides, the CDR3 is TGTGCCAGTCCTGGACAGGGGGCATACAATGAGCAGTTCTTC. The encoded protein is CASPGQGAYNEQFF.

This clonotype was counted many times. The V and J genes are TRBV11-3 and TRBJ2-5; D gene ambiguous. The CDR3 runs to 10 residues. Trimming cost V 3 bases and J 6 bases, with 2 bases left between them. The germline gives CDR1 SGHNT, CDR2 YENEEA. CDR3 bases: TGTGCCAGCAGCTTCAAGACCCAGTACTTC. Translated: CASSFKTQYF.

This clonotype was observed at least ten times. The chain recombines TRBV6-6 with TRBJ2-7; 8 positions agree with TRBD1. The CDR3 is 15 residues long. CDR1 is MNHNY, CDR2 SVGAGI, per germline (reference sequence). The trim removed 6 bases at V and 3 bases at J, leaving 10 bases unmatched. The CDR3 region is CASSPGGRGLYEQYV. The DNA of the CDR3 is TGTGCCAGCAGCCCCGGGGGCAGGGGGCTCTACGAGCAGTACGTC.

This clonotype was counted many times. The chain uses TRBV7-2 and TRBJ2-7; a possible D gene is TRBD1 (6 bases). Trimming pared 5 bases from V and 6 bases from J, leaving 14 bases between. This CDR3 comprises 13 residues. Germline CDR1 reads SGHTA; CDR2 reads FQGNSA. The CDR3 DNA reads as TGTGCCAGCAGCCCAGGGGCCCGGGGCGAGCAGTACTTC. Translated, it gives CASSPGARGEQYF.

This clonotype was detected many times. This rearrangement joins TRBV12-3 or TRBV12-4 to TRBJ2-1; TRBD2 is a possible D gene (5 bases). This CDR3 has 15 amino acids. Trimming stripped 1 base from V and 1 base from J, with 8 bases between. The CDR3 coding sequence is TGTGCCAGCAGTTTAGGGAGAGGGTCCTACAATGAGCAGTTCTTC. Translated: CASSLGRGSYNEQFF.

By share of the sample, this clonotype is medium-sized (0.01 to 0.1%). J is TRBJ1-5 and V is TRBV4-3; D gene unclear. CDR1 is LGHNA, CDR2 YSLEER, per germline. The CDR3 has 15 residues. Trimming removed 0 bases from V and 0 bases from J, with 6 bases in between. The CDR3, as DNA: TGCGCCAGCAGCCAAGATGGGGATAGCAATCAGCCCCAGCATTTT. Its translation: CASSQDGDSNQPQHF.

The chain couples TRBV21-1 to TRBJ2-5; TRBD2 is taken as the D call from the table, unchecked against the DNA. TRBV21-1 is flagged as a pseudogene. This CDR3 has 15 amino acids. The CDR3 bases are TGTGCCAGCAGCAAAGGACTAGCGGTTAAAGAGACCCAGTACTTC. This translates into CASSKGLAVKETQYF.

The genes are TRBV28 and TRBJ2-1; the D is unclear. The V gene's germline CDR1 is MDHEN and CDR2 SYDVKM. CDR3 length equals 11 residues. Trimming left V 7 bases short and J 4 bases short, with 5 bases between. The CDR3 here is CASTWYNEQFF. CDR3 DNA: TGTGCCAGCACCTGGTACAATGAGCAGTTCTTC.

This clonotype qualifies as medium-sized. CDR3 sequence reads: CSAKPVVNEQFF. CDR3 nucleotides: TGCAGTGCTAAACCAGTGGTGAATGAGCAGTTCTTC. The chain carries TRBV20-1 and TRBJ2-1; D remains unclear. CDR3 size: 12 residues. Germline CDR1 and CDR2: DFQATT and SNEGSKA (reference sequence). V was pared by 4 bases and J by 7 bases, with 11 bases between.

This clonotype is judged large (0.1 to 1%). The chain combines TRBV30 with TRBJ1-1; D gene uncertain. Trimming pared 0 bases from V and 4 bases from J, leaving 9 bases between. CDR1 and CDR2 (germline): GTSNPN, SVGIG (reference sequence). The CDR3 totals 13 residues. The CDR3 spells CAWSVYSGTEAFF. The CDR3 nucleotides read TGTGCCTGGAGTGTCTATAGCGGCACTGAAGCTTTCTTT.

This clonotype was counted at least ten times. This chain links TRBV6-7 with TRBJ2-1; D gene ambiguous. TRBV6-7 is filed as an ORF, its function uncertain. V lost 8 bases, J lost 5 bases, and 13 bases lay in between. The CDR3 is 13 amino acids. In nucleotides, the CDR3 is TGTGCCAGCGCCGAGCAGGAGAACAATGAGCAGTTCTTC. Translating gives CASAEQENNEQFF.

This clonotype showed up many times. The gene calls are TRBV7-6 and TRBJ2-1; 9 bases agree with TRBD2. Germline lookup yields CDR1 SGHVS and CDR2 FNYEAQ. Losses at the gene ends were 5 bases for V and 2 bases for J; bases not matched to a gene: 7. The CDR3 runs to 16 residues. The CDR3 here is CASSAQPSGAYNEQFF. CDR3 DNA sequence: TGTGCCAGCAGCGCTCAACCTAGCGGGGCCTACAATGAGCAGTTCTTC.